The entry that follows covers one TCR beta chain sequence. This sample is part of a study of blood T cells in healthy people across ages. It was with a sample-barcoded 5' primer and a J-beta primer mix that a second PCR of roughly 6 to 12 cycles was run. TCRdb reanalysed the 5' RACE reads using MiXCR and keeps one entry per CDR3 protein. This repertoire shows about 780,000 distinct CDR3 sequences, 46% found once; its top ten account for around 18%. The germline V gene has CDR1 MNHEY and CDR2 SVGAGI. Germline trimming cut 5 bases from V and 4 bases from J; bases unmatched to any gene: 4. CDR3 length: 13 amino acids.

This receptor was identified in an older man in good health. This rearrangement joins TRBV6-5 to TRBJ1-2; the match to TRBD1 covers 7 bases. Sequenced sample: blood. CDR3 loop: CASSEGQFYGYTF. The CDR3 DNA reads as TGTGCCAGCAGTGAGGGACAGTTCTATGGCTACACCTTC.